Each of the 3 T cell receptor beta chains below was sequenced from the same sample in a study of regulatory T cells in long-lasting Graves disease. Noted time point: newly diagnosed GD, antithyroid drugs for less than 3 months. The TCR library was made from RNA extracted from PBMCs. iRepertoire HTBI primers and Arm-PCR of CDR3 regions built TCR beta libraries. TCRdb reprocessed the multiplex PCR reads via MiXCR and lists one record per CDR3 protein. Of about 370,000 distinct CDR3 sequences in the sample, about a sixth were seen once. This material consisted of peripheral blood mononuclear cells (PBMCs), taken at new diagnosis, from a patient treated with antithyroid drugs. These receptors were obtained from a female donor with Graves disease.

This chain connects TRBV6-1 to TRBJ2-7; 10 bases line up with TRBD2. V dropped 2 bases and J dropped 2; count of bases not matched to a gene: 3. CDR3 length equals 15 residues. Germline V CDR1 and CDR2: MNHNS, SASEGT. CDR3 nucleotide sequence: TGTGCCAGCAGTGAAAGGACTAGCGGCACCTACGAGCAGTACTTC. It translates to CASSERTSGTYEQYF.

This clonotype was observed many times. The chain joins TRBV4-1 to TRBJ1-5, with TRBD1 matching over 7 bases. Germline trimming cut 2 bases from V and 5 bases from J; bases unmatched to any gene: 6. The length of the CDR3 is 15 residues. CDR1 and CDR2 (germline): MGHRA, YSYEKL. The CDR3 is CASSQMDRRDQPQHF. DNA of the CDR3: TGCGCCAGCAGCCAAATGGACAGGAGAGATCAGCCCCAGCATTTT.

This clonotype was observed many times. The CDR3 nucleotides read TGCGCCAGCAGCCGTCCCACGGGACAGAACACCCTGACAAGCTACGAGCAGTACTTC. Translated: CASSRPTGQNTLTSYEQYF. The V gene is TRBV5-1, the J gene TRBJ2-7; 7 bases agree with TRBD1. J gave up 3 bases and V 4 bases, and 22 bases lay outside the gene matches. Germline assignment: CDR1 SGHRS and CDR2 YFSETQ. This CDR3 spans 19 amino acids. Full variable domain (remainder filled in from reference TRBV5-1 and TRBJ2-7): KAGVTQTPRYLIKTRGQQVTLSCSPISGHRSVSWYQQTPGQGLQFLFEYFSETQRNKGNFPGRFSGRQFSNSRSEMNVSTLELGDSALYLCASSRPTGQNTLTSYEQYFGPGTRLTVT.